This entry lists 5 T cell receptor beta chains sequenced from one sample in a study of blood T cell repertoires in COVID-19. Sequencing used immunoSEQ multiplex PCR; TCRdb keeps in-frame clones, though not all of them. The sample carries approximately 49,000 clones, about 81% recorded once. The sequenced sample consisted of peripheral blood. The receptor set was obtained from a human donor with acute or convalescent COVID-19. The donor label of this sample is uncertain.

V and J are TRBV28 and TRBJ1-5, with D hard to call. V was trimmed by 4 bases and J by 2 bases, leaving 15 bases between them. The CDR3 contains 16 residues. Germline loops: CDR1 MDHEN, CDR2 SYDVKM. The CDR3 here is CASSSATVLGNQPQHF. DNA for the CDR3: TGTGCCAGCAGTTCCGCTACAGTGTTGGGCAATCAGCCCCAGCATTTT.

This rearrangement joins TRBV27 to TRBJ1-6; D perhaps matches TRBD1 (5 bases). Trimming stripped 3 bases from V and 1 base from J, with 19 bases between. The CDR3 contains 19 residues. Looked up from germline, CDR1 is MNHEY and CDR2 is SMNVEV (reference sequence). The CDR3 DNA is TGTGCCAGCAGTTTCAGGACCATCCGCGGGGGATCCTATAATTCACCCCTCCACTTT. This gives the protein CASSFRTIRGGSYNSPLHF.

V usage is TRBV9 and J usage is TRBJ2-7, with 9 bases fitting TRBD2. V was clipped by 0 bases and J by 7 bases; unmatched bases: 5. The CDR3 covers 14 residues. Germline CDR1 SGDLS, CDR2 YYNGEE. The CDR3 DNA reads as TGTGCCAGCAGCGTAGAACCCGGACTAGCGGAGCAGTACTTC. Protein sequence: CASSVEPGLAEQYF.

The chain combines TRBV18 with TRBJ2-1, with D possibly matching TRBD1 (6 bases). Between the trimmed V and J ends, which lost 3 bases and 4 bases, there was a span of 13 bases. The CDR3 totals 15 residues. The germline V gene has CDR1 KGHSH and CDR2 LQKENI. The CDR3, as DNA: TGTGCCAGCTCACCCCAGGACAGCTCATACAATGAGCAGTTCTTC. Its protein is CASSPQDSSYNEQFF.

The V gene is TRBV10-2, the J gene TRBJ2-7; 11 nucleotides line up with TRBD1. V lost 3 bases to trimming and J lost 1 base; unmatched junction nucleotides: 5. The germline CDR1 and CDR2 sequences are WSHSY and SAAADI. CDR3 length: 16 amino acids. For the CDR3, the DNA is TGCGCCAGCAGTGACTCCGGGACAGGGGGTTCCTACGAGCAGTACTTC. It translates to CASSDSGTGGSYEQYF.